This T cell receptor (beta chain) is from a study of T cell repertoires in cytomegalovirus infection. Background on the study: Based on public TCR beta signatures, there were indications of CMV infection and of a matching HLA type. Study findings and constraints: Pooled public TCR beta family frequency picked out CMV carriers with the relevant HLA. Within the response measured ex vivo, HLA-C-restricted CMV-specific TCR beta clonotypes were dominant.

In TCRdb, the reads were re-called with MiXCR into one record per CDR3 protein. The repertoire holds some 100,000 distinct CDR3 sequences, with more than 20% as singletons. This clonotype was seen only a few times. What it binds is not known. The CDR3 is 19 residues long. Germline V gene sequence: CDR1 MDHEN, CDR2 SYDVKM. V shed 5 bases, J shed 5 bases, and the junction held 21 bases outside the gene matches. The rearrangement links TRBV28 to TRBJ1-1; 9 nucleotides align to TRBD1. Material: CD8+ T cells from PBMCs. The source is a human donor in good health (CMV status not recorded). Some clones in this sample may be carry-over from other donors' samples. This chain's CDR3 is CASSPPAPWTGDPWTEAFF. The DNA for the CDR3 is TGTGCCAGCAGTCCCCCGGCACCCTGGACAGGGGACCCTTGGACTGAAGCTTTCTTT.